These T cell receptor beta chains were read from a single sample in a study of blood T cell repertoires in COVID-19. The table came from immunoSEQ multiplex PCR; TCRdb's copy has only in-frame clones and leaves some out. In the table there are around 30,000 clones, around 90% of which are singletons. Sequenced material: peripheral blood. The source is a human donor in a cohort sampled during active COVID-19. CDR3s include the opening cysteine and the closing phenylalanine or tryptophan. A D gene is named only where the DNA matches it firmly. Clone size is stated in some rows and not others, as once, few, many or a class when expanded.

v_call,j_call,cdr3_length,clone_size,d_call,cdr3_nt,cdr3_aa
TRBV5-4,TRBJ1-4,12,.,TRBD1,TGTGCCAGCAGCTTAGAGGGGACAGGTCGGCTTTTT,CASSLEGTGRLF
TRBV10-3,TRBJ1-3,11,.,TRBD1,TGTGCCGGACAGGGCCAGGACACCATATATTTT,CAGQGQDTIYF
TRBV19,TRBJ2-3,14,.,TRBD2,TGTGCCAGTAGTTGGGGGCTAGCGGGAGATACGCAGTATTTT,CASSWGLAGDTQYF
TRBV27,TRBJ1-1,17,.,.,TGTGCCAGCAGCTCTACCATTCACCTCGACACGTACACTGAAGCTTTCTTT,CASSSTIHLDTYTEAFF
TRBV6-5,TRBJ1-5,16,.,.,TGTGCCAGCAGTTACACCATTGTCTCCCGAGGGATGCCCCAGCATTTT,CASSYTIVSRGMPQHF
TRBV2,TRBJ2-1,14,.,.,TGTGCCAGCAGGTCCGGGAATACACTCAATGAGCAGTTCTTC,CASRSGNTLNEQFF
TRBV6-5,TRBJ2-2,14,.,.,TGTGCCAGCAGTTACTCAGGGGGAACCGGGGAGCTGTTTTTT,CASSYSGGTGELFF
TRBV5-1,TRBJ2-5,16,.,.,TGCGCCAGCAGCTTGAGTTTGATACAGGGCCAAGAGACCCAGTACTTC,CASSLSLIQGQETQYF
TRBV6-5,TRBJ1-2,14,.,TRBD1,TGTGCCAGCAGTCTATCGGGACAGCACTTCGACTACACCTTC,CASSLSGQHFDYTF
TRBV30,TRBJ1-3,16,.,.,TGTGCCTGGAGGCTAACAGGGACCAACTCTGGAAACACCATATATTTT,CAWRLTGTNSGNTIYF
TRBV5-5,TRBJ2-2,15,.,.,TGTGCCAGCAGCTTGCCACTAGCTCCGGGCGGGGAGCTGTTTTTT,CASSLPLAPGGELFF
TRBV6-1,TRBJ1-2,12,.,.,TGTGCCAGCAGTGAAGAGGGGTACGGCTACACCTTC,CASSEEGYGYTF
TRBV28,TRBJ1-2,15,.,TRBD1,TGTGCCAGCCTACGGACGGCAGGGGGGAACTATGGCTACACCTTC,CASLRTAGGNYGYTF
TRBV7-9,TRBJ2-3,15,.,TRBD2,TGTGCCAGCAGCCCGGGGGGGACCAACCCGGATACGCAGTATTTT,CASSPGGTNPDTQYF
TRBV5-1,TRBJ1-1,14,.,.,TGCGCCAGCAGCTTTACCGGACAAAACACTGAAGCTTTCTTT,CASSFTGQNTEAFF
TRBV19,TRBJ1-2,15,.,.,TGTGCCAGTAGCCCCGGGTGGCCTGTAGGCTATGGCTACACCTTC,CASSPGWPVGYGYTF
TRBV3-1/TRBV3-2,TRBJ1-6,18,.,.,TGTGCCAGCAGCCAAGATTCGCCAACAACCGCGGCGAATTCACCCCTCCACTTT,CASSQDSPTTAANSPLHF
TRBV6-5,TRBJ1-1,13,.,.,TGTGCCAGCAGTTCTACAGGGTCCACTGAAGCTTTCTTT,CASSSTGSTEAFF
TRBV19,TRBJ2-3,13,.,TRBD1,TGTGCCAGCCGGACAGGGGGGTCAGATACGCAGTATTTT,CASRTGGSDTQYF
TRBV29-1,TRBJ1-5,14,.,TRBD1,TGCAGCGTGGTTCTACAGGGGGTGGATCAGCCCCAGCATTTT,CSVVLQGVDQPQHF
TRBV6-5,TRBJ1-2,15,.,.,TGTGCCAGCACCTCGGGAGAGGCTGTGGCCTATGGCTACACCTTC,CASTSGEAVAYGYTF
TRBV5-6,TRBJ2-5,14,.,TRBD1,TGTGCCAGCAGCTGGTGGACAGGGCAAGAGACCCAGTACTTC,CASSWWTGQETQYF
TRBV6-5,TRBJ1-1,14,once,TRBD1,TGTGCCAGCAGACCCTACGACAGGGGGACTGAAGCTTTCTTT,CASRPYDRGTEAFF
TRBV6-5,TRBJ2-1,15,.,TRBD2,TGTGCCAGCATTAGTAGCGGGAGGGCCGGCCATGAGCAGTTCTTC,CASISSGRAGHEQFF
TRBV2,TRBJ1-4,13,.,.,TGTGCCGGGGTCCGGCGGGCGGGGGAAAAACTGTTTTTT,CAGVRRAGEKLFF
TRBV18,TRBJ1-2,16,.,.,TGTGCCAGCTCACCACGTATGTCACTTGAACGTTATGGCTACACCTTC,CASSPRMSLERYGYTF
TRBV6-1,TRBJ2-1,17,.,TRBD2,TGTGCCAGCAGTGAAGGTGGGACTAGCGGGGCTTACAATGAGCAGTTCTTC,CASSEGGTSGAYNEQFF
TRBV5-1,TRBJ2-2,16,.,.,TGCGCCAGCAGCTCGTTCGGGACACCGAACACCGGGGAGCTGTTTTTT,CASSSFGTPNTGELFF
TRBV29-1,TRBJ2-5,12,.,.,TGCAGCGTCGTACAGGGTCCAGAGACCCAGTACTTC,CSVVQGPETQYF
TRBV6-2/TRBV6-3,TRBJ2-1,16,.,.,TGTGCCAGCAGTACCCCGACTAGGACGAAAGACGGGGAGCAGTTCTTC,CASSTPTRTKDGEQFF
TRBV5-6,TRBJ2-1,14,.,.,TGTGCCAGCAGCTTCCAAAGACAGTACAATGAGCAGTTCTTC,CASSFQRQYNEQFF
TRBV5-1,TRBJ2-3,12,.,.,TGCGCCAGCAGGGGAGGTTCAGATACGCAGTATTTT,CASRGGSDTQYF
TRBV7-9,TRBJ2-1,15,.,.,TGTGCCAGCAGCTCCGCACGATCAGGGTACAATGAGCAGTTCTTC,CASSSARSGYNEQFF
TRBV7-2,TRBJ2-3,15,.,TRBD1,TGTGCCAGCAGCTGGACAGGGGCTTTCACAGATACGCAGTATTTT,CASSWTGAFTDTQYF
TRBV5-4,TRBJ2-2,17,.,TRBD2,TGTGCCAGCAGCTCCCTACTAGCGGGGGGGAACACCGGGGAGCTGTTTTTT,CASSSLLAGGNTGELFF
TRBV9,TRBJ1-6,15,.,TRBD1,TGTGCCAGCAGCGTAGTGGCCAGGGGGAGTTCACCCCTCCACTTT,CASSVVARGSSPLHF
TRBV27,TRBJ2-5,14,.,TRBD2,TGTGCCAGCAGTTCCAGCGGGGGCTTCGAGACCCAGTACTTC,CASSSSGGFETQYF
TRBV5-1,TRBJ2-1,13,.,.,TGCGCCAGCAGCCCGACTTATTACAATGAGCAGTTCTTC,CASSPTYYNEQFF
TRBV7-2,TRBJ1-1,15,.,.,TGTGCCAGCGACATATCCCCCCAAATGAACACTGAAGCTTTCTTT,CASDISPQMNTEAFF
TRBV6-6,TRBJ1-2,15,.,TRBD1,TGTGCCAGCAGTTACCCCGGACAGGGCGACTATGGCTACACCTTC,CASSYPGQGDYGYTF
TRBV2,TRBJ1-2,13,.,.,TGTGCCAGCAGCCAGACAGGCAACTATGGCTACACCTTC,CASSQTGNYGYTF
TRBV4-1,TRBJ2-1,16,few,TRBD2,TGCGCCAGCAGCCCCTTGGCTAGCGGGAGTTTCAGTGAGCAGTTCTTC,CASSPLASGSFSEQFF